This T cell receptor (beta chain) was sequenced for a study of T cell responses to AZD1222 COVID-19 vaccine. General study findings and limits: Targets within unmutated variant regions were reportedly found for nearly half of spike-specific TCRs.

J was trimmed by 2 bases and V by 6 bases; bases with no gene match: 7. Germline lookup yields CDR1 MDHEN and CDR2 SYDVKM. This CDR3 has 15 residues. Data came from immunoSEQ multiplex PCR; TCRdb stores just in-frame clones and leaves some out. The repertoire holds about 97,000 clones, with around 93% as singletons. This clone is a singleton in its sample. What it recognizes is unknown. The sample was peripheral blood, taken on day 0 of AZD1222 vaccination. This receptor was obtained from an adult in good health. The gene calls are TRBV28 and TRBJ1-3; 7 positions agree with TRBD1. The CDR3 coding sequence is TGTGCCAGCAGCCTCCCGACAGGGACTGGAAACACCATATATTTT. This sequence encodes CASSLPTGTGNTIYF.